Listed here is a single TCR beta chain. Its antigen is undetermined. Primers: 60 Vbeta forward and 13 Jbeta reverse. TCRdb keeps only in-frame clones here, not all; method: immunoSEQ multiplex PCR. The sample has 90,000 to 130,000 clones; 55% to 75% are singletons. This specimen comes from a study of cytomegalovirus exposure and HLA in healthy donors. This CDR3 is 15 amino acids long. Per the germline V gene, CDR1 is MGHRA and CDR2 is YSYEKL. V was trimmed by 3 bases and J by 3 bases, leaving 15 bases between them. Study-wide results and limits: The CMV antigen specificity of a few CMV-associated chains was confirmed through in vitro analysis.

This clonotype was obtained from a man between 25 and 39 years old in good health and CMV-seropositive. Sample: PBMCs. The chain carries TRBV4-1 and TRBJ2-7; weak D call: TRBD1 (6 bases). This chain's CDR3 is CASSQDPQGFYEQYF. The DNA of the CDR3 is TGCGCCAGCAGCCAGGACCCCCAGGGGTTCTACGAGCAGTACTTC.